Only a few counts were recorded for the clone carrying this TCR beta chain. The sample originates from a study of blood T cells in healthy people across ages. The CDR3 length is 14 residues. Per germline, CDR1 MNHEY and CDR2 SVGAGI. Germline trimming cut 7 bases from V and 2 bases from J; bases unmatched to any gene: 5. It was with a sample-barcoded 5' primer and a J-beta primer mix that a second PCR of roughly 6 to 12 cycles was run. TCRdb called the 5' RACE reads again in MiXCR, with one record for every CDR3 protein. The sample has about 780,000 distinct CDR3 sequences, around a quarter seen once. These same records also appear under a second study, on T cells of mothers and their children. This second study notes: Both sample barcodes and 2-4 random nucleotides came from the M1S primer of the second PCR. Over 8.5 million reads per mother and around 3.2 million per child were obtained. Among related mother-child pairs, overlap was slightly higher than in unrelated pairs, though not significantly. Microchimeric T cell clones that persisted were not detected.

The TCR sequence derives from a boy aged 5-17 years in good health. The J gene is TRBJ2-5, the V gene TRBV6-5, with TRBD2 matching over 9 bases. The sequenced sample consisted of blood. The CDR3 DNA reads TGTGCCAGCACCTTAGCGGGGGAGCAAGAGACCCAGTACTTC. Translation: CASTLAGEQETQYF.